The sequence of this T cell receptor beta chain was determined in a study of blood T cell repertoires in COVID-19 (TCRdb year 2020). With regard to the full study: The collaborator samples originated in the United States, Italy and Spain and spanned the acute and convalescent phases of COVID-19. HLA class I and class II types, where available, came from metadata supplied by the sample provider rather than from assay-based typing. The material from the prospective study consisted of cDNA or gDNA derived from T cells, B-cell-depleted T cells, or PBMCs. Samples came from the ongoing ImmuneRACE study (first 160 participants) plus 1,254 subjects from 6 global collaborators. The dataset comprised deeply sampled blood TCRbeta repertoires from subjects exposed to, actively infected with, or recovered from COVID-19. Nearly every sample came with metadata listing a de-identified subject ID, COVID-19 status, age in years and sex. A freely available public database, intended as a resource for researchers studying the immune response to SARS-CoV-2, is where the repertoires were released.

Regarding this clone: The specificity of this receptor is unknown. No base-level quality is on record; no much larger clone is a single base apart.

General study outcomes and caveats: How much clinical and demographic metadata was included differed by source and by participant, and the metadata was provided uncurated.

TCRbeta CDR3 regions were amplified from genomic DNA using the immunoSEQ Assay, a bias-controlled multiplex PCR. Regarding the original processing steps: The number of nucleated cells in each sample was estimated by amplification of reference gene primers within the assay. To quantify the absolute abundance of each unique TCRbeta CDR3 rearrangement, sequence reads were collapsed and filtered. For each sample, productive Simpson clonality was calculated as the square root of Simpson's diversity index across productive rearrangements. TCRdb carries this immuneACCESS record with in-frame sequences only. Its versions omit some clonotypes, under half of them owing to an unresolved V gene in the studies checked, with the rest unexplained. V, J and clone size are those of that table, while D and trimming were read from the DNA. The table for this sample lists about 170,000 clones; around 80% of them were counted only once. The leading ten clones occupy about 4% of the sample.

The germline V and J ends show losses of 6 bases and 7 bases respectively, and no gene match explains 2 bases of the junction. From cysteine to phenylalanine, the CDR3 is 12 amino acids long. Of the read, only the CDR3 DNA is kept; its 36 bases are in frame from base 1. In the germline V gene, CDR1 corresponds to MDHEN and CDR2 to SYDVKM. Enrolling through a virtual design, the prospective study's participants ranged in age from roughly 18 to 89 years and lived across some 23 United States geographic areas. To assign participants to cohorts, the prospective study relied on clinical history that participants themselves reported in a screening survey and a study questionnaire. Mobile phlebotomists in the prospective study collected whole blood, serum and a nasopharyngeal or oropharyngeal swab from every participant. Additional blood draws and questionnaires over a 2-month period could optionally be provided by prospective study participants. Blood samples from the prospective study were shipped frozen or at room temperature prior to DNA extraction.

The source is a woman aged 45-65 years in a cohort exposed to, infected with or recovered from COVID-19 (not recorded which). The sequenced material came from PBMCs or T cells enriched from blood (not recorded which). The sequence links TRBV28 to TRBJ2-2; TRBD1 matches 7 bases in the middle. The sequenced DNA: TGTGCCAGCAGACAGGGGTACGGGGAGCTGTTTTTT. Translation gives CASRQGYGELFF.